This T cell receptor (beta chain) stems from a study of blood T cell repertoires in COVID-19 (dated by TCRdb to the early 2020s). Study-level background: Samples covering the acute and convalescent phases of COVID-19 were provided by collaborators in the United States, Italy and Spain. The prospective study material was composed of cDNA or gDNA derived from T cells, B-cell-depleted T cells, or PBMCs. Subjects who had been exposed to COVID-19, were actively infected with it, or had recovered from it provided the deeply sampled blood TCRbeta repertoires that made up the dataset. The repertoires were released in a freely available public database intended as a resource for research on the immune response to SARS-CoV-2. The samples were drawn from the first 160 participants of the ongoing ImmuneRACE study and from 1,254 subjects provided by 6 global collaborators. Sample metadata almost always included a de-identified subject ID, COVID-19 status, age in years and sex. Where HLA class I and class II types were available, the types were taken from metadata supplied by the sample provider, not from assay-based typing. The full study reports these points: How much clinical and demographic metadata was included differed by source and by participant, and the metadata was provided uncurated.

Concerning this clone itself: What this receptor recognizes is not known. No base qualities exist here, and no much larger clone lies one base off it.

CDR1 SGHDT and CDR2 YYEEEE are derived from the germline V gene. The germline ends are 5 bases apart after V is trimmed by 0 bases and J by 7 bases. Including cysteine and phenylalanine, the CDR3 has 12 amino acids. The only DNA kept is the CDR3, 36 bases in frame from the first base. Each collaborating institution followed its own protocols to collect whole blood in K2EDTA tubes. For TCRbeta analysis, collaborator samples were shipped as frozen whole blood, as isolated PBMCs, or as DNA extracted from either sample type. TCRbeta CDR3 regions were amplified from genomic DNA using the immunoSEQ Assay, a bias-controlled multiplex PCR. Per the authors' processing: The number of nucleated cells in each sample was estimated by amplification of reference gene primers within the assay. Sequence reads were collapsed and filtered to measure the absolute abundance of every unique TCRbeta CDR3 rearrangement. For each sample, productive Simpson clonality was calculated by taking the square root of Simpson's diversity index across productive rearrangements. TCRdb took over this immuneACCESS table, retaining in-frame rearrangements with V and J assigned. Such tables are incomplete; in checked studies, under half of the missing clones stem from an unresolved V gene, and the remainder is unexplained. D and trimming were read from the DNA, whereas the V and J calls and clone size are those reported in that table. Recorded for this sample are some 89,000 clones; approximately 90% of them occurred a single time. The ten top clones hold 1.7% of the sample.

This TCR came from a man in his sixties with acute or convalescent COVID-19. The chain is made from TRBV5-6 and TRBJ1-5, with the identity of the D gene unclear. Sequencing was carried out using peripheral blood. The nucleotides are TGTGCCAGCAGCTTGGGGCGGCAGCCCCAGCATTTT. This gives the protein CASSLGRQPQHF. Reference TRBV5-6 and TRBJ1-5 proteins supply the regions before and after the CDR3; the full variable domain is: DAGVTQSPTHLIKTRGQQVTLRCSPKSGHDTVSWYQQALGQGPQFIFQYYEEEERQRGNFPDRFSGHQFPNYSSELNVNALLLGDSALYLCASSLGRQPQHFGDGTRLSIL.